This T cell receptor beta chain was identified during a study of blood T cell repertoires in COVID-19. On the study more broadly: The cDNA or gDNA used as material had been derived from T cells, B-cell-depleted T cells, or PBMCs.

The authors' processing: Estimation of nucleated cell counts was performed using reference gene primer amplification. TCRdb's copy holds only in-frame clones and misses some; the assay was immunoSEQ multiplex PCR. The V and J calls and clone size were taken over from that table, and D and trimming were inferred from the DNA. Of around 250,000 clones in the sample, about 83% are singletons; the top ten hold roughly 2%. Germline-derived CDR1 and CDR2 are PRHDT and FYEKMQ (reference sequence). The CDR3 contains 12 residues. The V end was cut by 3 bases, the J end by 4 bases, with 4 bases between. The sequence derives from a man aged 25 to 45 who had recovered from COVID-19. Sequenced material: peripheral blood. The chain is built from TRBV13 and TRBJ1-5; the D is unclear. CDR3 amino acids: CASSFQNQPQHF. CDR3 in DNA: TGTGCCAGCAGCTTCCAGAATCAGCCCCAGCATTTT.